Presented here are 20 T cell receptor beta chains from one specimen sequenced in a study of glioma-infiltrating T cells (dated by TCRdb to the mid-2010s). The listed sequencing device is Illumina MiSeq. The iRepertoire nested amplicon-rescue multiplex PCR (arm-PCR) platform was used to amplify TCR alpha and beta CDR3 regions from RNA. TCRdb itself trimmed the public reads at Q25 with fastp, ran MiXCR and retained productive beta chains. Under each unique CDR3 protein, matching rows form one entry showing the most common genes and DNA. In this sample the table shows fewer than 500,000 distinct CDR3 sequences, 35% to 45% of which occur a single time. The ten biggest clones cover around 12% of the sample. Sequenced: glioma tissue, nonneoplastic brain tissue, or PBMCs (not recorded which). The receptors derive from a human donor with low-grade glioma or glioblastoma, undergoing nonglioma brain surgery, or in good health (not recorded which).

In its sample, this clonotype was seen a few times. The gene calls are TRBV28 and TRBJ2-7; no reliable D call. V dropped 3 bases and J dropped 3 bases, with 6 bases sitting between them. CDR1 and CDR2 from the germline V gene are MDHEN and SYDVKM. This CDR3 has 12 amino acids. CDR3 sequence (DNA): TGTGCCAGCAGTTTGGGGAACTACGAGCAGTACTTC. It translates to CASSLGNYEQYF. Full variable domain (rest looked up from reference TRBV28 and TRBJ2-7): DVKVTQSSRYLVKRTGEKVFLECVQDMDHENMFWYRQDPGLGLRLIYFSYDVKMKEKGDIPEGYSVSREKKERFSLILESASTNQTSMYLCASSLGNYEQYFGPGTRLTVT.

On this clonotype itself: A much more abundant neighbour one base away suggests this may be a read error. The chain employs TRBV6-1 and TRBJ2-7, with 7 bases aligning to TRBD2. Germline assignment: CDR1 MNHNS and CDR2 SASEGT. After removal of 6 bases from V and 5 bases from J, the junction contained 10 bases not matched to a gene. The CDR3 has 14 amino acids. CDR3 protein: CASSPGAGVDEQYF. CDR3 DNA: TGTGCCAGCAGCCCCGGGGCGGGAGTAGACGAGCAGTACTTC.

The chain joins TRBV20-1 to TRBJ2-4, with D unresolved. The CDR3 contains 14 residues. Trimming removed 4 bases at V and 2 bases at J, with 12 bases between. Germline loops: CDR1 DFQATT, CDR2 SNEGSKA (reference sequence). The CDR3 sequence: CSAINMGSKNIQYF. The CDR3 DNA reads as TGCAGTGCTATTAACATGGGGTCCAAAAACATTCAGTACTTC.

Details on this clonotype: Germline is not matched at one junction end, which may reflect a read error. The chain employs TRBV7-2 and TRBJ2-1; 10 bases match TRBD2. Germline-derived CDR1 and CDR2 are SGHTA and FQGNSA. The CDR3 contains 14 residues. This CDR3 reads CASSMGLAYSEQFF. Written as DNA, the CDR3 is TGTGCCAGCAGCATGGGACTAGCGTACAGTGAGCAGTTCTTC.

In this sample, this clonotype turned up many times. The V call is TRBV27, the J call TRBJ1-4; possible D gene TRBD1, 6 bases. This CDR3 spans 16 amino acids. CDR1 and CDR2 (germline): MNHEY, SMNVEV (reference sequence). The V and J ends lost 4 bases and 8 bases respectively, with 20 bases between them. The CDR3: CASSYSLLTGKEKLFF. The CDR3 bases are TGTGCCAGCAGTTATTCCCTTCTCACAGGGAAGGAAAAACTGTTTTTT.

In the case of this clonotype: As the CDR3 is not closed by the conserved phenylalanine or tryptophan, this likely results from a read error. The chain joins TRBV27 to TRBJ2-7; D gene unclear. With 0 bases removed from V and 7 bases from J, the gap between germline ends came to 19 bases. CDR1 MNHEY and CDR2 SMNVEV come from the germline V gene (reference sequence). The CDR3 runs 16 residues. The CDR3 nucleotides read TGTGCCAGCAGTTTATCGGGCCCCCGAGCTCCTACTGAGCAGTACTCC. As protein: CASSLSGPRAPTEQYS.

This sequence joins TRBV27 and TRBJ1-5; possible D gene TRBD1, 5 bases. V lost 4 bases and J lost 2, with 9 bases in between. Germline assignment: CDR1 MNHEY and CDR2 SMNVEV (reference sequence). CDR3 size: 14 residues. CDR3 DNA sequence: TGTGCCAGCAGTTGGGGGGAAGGCAATCAGCCCCAGCATTTT. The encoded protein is CASSWGEGNQPQHF.

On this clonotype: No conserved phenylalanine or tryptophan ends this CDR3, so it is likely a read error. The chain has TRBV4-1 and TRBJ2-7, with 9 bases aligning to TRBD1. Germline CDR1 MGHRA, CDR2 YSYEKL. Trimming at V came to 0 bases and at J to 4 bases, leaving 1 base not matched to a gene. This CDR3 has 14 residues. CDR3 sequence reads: CASSQEGTGYEQYS. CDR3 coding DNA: TGCGCCAGCAGCCAAGAGGGGACAGGGTACGAGCAGTACTCC.

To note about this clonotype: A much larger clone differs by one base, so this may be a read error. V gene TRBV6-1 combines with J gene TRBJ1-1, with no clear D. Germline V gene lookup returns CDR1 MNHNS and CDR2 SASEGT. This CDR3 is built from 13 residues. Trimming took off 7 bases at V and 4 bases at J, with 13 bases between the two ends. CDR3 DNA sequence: TGTGCCAGCAACCCATCCGGAGGCACTGAAGCTTTCTTT. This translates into CASNPSGGTEAFF.

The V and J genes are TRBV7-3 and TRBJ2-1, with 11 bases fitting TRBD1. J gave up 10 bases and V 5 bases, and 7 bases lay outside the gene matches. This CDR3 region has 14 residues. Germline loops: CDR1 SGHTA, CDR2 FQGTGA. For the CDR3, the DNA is TGTGCCAGCAGCGGACAGGGGGCTACGCAGGAGCAGTTCTTC. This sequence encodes CASSGQGATQEQFF.

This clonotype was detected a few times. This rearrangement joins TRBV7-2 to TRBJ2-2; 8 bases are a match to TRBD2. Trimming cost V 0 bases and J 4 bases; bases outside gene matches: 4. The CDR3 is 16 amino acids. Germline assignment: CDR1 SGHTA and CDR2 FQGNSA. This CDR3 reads CASSLAWTSSTGELFF. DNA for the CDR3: TGTGCCAGCAGCTTAGCTTGGACTAGCAGCACCGGGGAGCTGTTTTTT.

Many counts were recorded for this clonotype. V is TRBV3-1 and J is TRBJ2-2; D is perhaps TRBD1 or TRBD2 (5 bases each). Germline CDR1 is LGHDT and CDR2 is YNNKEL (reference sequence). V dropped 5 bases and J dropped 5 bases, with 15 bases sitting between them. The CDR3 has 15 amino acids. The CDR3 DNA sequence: TGTGCCAGCAGCTTAGCAGGGTCGGGGACCGGGGAGCTGTTTTTT. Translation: CASSLAGSGTGELFF.

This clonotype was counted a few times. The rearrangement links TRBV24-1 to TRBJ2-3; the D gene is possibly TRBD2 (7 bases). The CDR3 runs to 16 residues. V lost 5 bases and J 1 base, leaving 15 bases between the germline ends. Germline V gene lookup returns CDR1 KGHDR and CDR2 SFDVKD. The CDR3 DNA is TGTGCCACCAGTGGCGGGGGCAAACGAGGCACAGATACGCAGTATTTT. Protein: CATSGGGKRGTDTQYF.

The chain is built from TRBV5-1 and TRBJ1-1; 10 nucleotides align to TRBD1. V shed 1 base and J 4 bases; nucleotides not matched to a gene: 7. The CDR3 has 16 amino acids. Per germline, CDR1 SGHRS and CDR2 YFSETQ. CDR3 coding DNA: TGCGCCAGCAGCTTGCTCTTAGGACAGGGGGGCACTGAAGCTTTCTTT. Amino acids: CASSLLLGQGGTEAFF. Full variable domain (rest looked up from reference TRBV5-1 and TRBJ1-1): KAGVTQTPRYLIKTRGQQVTLSCSPISGHRSVSWYQQTPGQGLQFLFEYFSETQRNKGNFPGRFSGRQFSNSRSEMNVSTLELGDSALYLCASSLLLGQGGTEAFFGQGTRLTVV.

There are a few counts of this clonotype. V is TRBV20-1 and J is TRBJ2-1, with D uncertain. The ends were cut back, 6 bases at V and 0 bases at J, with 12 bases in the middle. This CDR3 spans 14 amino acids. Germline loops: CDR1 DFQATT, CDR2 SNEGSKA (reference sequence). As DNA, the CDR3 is TGCAGTGCGTCTCCGTGGAACTCCTACAATGAGCAGTTCTTC. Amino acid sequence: CSASPWNSYNEQFF.

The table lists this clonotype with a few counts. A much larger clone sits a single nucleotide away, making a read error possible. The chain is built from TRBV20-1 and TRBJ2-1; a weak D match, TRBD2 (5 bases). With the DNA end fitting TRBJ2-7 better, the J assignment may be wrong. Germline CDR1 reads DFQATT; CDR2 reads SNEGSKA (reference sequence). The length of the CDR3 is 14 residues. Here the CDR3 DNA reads TGCAGTGCTAAAGACTACAGCTCCTACAATGAGCAGTACTTC. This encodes CSAKDYSSYNEQYF.

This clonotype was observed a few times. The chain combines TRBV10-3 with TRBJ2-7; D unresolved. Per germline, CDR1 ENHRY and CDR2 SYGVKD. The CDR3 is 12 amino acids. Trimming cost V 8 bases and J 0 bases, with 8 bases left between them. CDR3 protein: CAIGSLSYEQYF. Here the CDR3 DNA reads TGTGCCATCGGTTCCCTCTCCTACGAGCAGTACTTC.

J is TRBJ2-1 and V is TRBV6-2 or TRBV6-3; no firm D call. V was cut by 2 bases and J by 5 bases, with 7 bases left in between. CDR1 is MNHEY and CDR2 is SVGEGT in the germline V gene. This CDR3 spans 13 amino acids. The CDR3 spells CASSYTQNNEQFF. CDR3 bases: TGTGCCAGCAGTTACACCCAAAACAATGAGCAGTTCTTC.

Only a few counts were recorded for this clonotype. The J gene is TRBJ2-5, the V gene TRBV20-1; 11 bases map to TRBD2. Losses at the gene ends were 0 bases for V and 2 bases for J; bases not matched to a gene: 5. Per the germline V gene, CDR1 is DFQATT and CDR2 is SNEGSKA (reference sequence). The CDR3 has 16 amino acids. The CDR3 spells CSARDLAGGQQETQYF. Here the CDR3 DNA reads TGCAGTGCTAGAGATTTAGCGGGAGGGCAACAAGAGACCCAGTACTTC.

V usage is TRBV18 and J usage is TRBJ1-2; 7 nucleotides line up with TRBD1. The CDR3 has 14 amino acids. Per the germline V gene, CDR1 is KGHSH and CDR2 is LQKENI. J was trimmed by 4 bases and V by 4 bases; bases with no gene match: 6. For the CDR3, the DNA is TGTGCCAGCTCACGTGCCGGGACAGTCTATGGCTACACCTTC. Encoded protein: CASSRAGTVYGYTF.